This T cell receptor beta chain is drawn from a study of spatial heterogeneity in lung cancer. Study summary: Alpha-chain sequences were consistently detected less often than beta-chain sequences.

This clonotype was seen many times. TCRdb ran MiXCR on the 5' RACE reads and lists one entry per CDR3 protein. The data hold some 64,000 distinct CDR3 sequences, with more than 7% observed a single time. Time point denoted: sample taken at primary tumor resection. Sequencing was performed on whole RNA extracted from tumor and nontumor lung tissue, or from frozen PBMC, and the material was left unsorted. Germline CDR1 is SNHLY and CDR2 is FYNNEI. V lost 8 bases and J 2 bases, leaving 15 bases between the germline ends. The CDR3 length is 15 residues. This clonotype originated in a female donor with early-stage non-small cell lung cancer. The sample was PBMCs, taken at surgery. The genes are TRBV2 and TRBJ2-2, with D tentatively TRBD1 or TRBD2 (6 bases each). CDR3 region: CASRGPPTNTGELFF. The CDR3, as DNA: TGTGCCAGCCGGGGGCCGCCTACAAACACCGGGGAGCTGTTTTTT.